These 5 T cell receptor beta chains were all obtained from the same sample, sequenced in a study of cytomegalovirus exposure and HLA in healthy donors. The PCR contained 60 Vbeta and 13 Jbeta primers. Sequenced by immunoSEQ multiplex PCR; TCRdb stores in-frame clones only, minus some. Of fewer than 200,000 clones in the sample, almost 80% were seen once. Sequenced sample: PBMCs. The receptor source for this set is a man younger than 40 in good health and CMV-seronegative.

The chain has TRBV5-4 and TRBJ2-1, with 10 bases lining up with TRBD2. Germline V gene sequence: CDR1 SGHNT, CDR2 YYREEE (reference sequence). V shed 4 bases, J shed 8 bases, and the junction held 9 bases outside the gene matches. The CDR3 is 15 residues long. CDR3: CASSKTSGSWDEQFF. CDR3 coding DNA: TGTGCCAGCAGCAAGACTAGCGGGTCGTGGGATGAGCAGTTCTTC.

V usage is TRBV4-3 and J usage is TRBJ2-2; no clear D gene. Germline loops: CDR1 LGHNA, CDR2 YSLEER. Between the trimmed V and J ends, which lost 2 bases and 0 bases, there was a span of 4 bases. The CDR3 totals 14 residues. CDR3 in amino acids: CASSQQANTGELFF. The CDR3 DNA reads TGCGCCAGCAGCCAACAGGCGAACACCGGGGAGCTGTTTTTT.

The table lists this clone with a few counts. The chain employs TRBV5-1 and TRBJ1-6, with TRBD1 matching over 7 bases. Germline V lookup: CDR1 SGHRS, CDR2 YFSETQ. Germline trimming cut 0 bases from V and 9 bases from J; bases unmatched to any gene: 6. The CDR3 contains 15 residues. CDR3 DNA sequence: TGCGCCAGCAGCTTGGCCGACAGGGAGTTTTCACCCCTCCACTTT. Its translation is CASSLADREFSPLHF.

This chain's CDR3 is CASSPQDRVSEQFF. CDR3 coding DNA: TGTGCCAGCTCACCTCAGGACAGGGTGAGTGAGCAGTTCTTC. The genes are TRBV18 and TRBJ2-1; 8 positions agree with TRBD1. The germline V gene has CDR1 KGHSH and CDR2 LQKENI. This CDR3 is 14 amino acids long. V shed 3 bases, J shed 9 bases, and the junction held 7 bases outside the gene matches.

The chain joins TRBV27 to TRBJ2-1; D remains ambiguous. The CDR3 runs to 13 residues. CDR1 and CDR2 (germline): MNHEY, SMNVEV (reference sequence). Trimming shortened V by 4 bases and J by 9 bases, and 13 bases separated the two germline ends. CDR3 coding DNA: TGTGCCAGCAGTTCGGTCGGGTTGGGTGAGCAGTTCTTC. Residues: CASSSVGLGEQFF.